This T cell receptor beta chain originates from a study of PD-1 blockade in classical Hodgkin lymphoma. Each patient experienced a relapse that followed autologous stem cell transplantation, and brentuximab vedotin exposure varied. CD4+ T cells were purified from thawed PBMCs by magnetic negative selection. Only in-frame clones appear in the TCRdb table, and some are missing; sequencing was by immunoSEQ multiplex PCR. The repertoire includes some 1,900 clones, 80% to 90% of them detected once, and 1.5% sits in the top ten. The CDR3 runs to 13 residues. Germline V gene lookup returns CDR1 MNHNS and CDR2 SASEGT. The V gene lost 8 bases and the J gene lost 3 bases, with 11 bases spanning the gap.

The chain recombines TRBV6-1 with TRBJ1-3; unclear D gene. The TCR originated in a human donor with classical Hodgkin lymphoma. The source was CD4+ T cells from blood, collected at baseline. The CDR3 protein is CASGLNGGNTIYF. Here the CDR3 DNA reads TGTGCCAGCGGTTTGAATGGTGGAAACACCATATATTTT.